This T cell receptor beta chain comes out of a study of prognosis after radiotherapy for stage I lung cancer. General study points: Following stereotactic body radiation therapy, patients who went on to develop distant metastases had lower Shannon entropy.

The germline V gene has CDR1 DFQATT and CDR2 SNEGSKA (reference sequence). The CDR3 length is 12 residues. Trimming took 6 bases from V and 1 from J, leaving 7 bases between them. Genomic DNA was the source, and TCR beta CDR3 was amplified from it by two-round multiplex PCR. Amplification in first-round PCR relied on primers specific to each TRBV and TRBJ gene. TCRdb called the multiplex PCR reads again in MiXCR, with one record for every CDR3 protein. The sample records more than 30,000 distinct CDR3 sequences, approximately 39% being singletons. As concerns this clonotype: Its antigen remains unidentified.

The chain joins TRBV20-1 to TRBJ2-1; D not certain. The material sequenced was PBMCs, taken before or after stereotactic body radiation therapy (not recorded which). The TCR originated in a donor over 45 with non-small cell lung cancer. The CDR3 region has the DNA TGCAGTGCAGATTATTCCTACAATGAGCAGTTCTTC. Translating gives CSADYSYNEQFF.